A selection of T cell receptor beta chains follows, all from one sample in a study of control samples from healthy donors and cancer patients. Assay used: immunoSEQ multiplex PCR; TCRdb lists only in-frame clones, some missing. This sample yields 100,000 to 150,000 clones, of which more than 75% are seen a single time; about 2.9% belongs to the top ten. The sample taken for sequencing was blood. Receptors were obtained from a man aged 60-69 years in good health. CDR3s include the opening cysteine and the closing phenylalanine or tryptophan. D genes are given only for firm matches. Some rows have no size entry. The others give once, few or many, or a class for an expanded clone.

NA	TRBD1	TRBJ1-6	15	TRBV18	CASSPTTGIKSPLHF	TGTGCCAGCTCACCGACGACAGGGATAAAGTCCCCCCTCCACTTT
NA	NA	TRBJ1-4	14	TRBV20-1	CSASRQGGGEKLFF	TGCAGTGCTAGTAGGCAGGGCGGTGGTGAAAAACTGTTTTTT
NA	NA	TRBJ2-6	15	TRBV7-9	CASSKTESGANVLTF	TGTGCCAGCAGCAAGACCGAGTCTGGGGCCAACGTCCTGACTTTC
NA	NA	TRBJ2-5	15	TRBV9	CASSVSMGTRSAQYF	TGTGCCAGCAGCGTATCAATGGGGACCCGTAGTGCCCAGTACTTC
NA	NA	TRBJ2-7	15	TRBV3-1/TRBV3-2	CASSQDLYSKYEQYF	TGTGCCAGCAGCCAAGATCTGTATAGTAAATACGAGCAGTACTTC
NA	TRBD1	TRBJ1-4	16	TRBV7-8	CASSLGQGGQGPKLFF	TGTGCCAGCAGCTTAGGTCAAGGAGGACAGGGGCCAAAACTGTTTTTT
few	TRBD1	TRBJ1-4	15	TRBV3-1/TRBV3-2	CASSQDITGGGKLFF	TGTGCCAGCAGCCAAGATATCACAGGGGGCGGAAAACTGTTTTTT
NA	NA	TRBJ1-1	15	TRBV21-1	CASSKKVVVNTEAFF	TGTGCCAGCAGCAAGAAGGTCGTAGTGAACACTGAAGCTTTCTTT
NA	NA	TRBJ1-2	18	TRBV19	CASSDMVGAGSLNYGYTF	TGTGCCAGTAGTGATATGGTCGGGGCGGGTTCGTTGAACTATGGCTACACCTTC
NA	NA	TRBJ2-7	15	TRBV6-6	CASSYSSGLGYEQYF	TGTGCCAGCAGTTACTCGTCAGGTCTTGGCTACGAGCAGTACTTC
once	NA	TRBJ1-1	15	TRBV3-1/TRBV3-2	CASSLPRGKSSEAFF	TGTGCCAGCAGCCTCCCCCGAGGAAAATCCTCTGAAGCTTTCTTT
NA	TRBD1	TRBJ2-2	15	TRBV18	CASSLRQGNTGELFF	TGTGCCAGCTCACTCCGACAGGGAAACACCGGGGAGCTGTTTTTT
NA	TRBD2	TRBJ2-2	17	TRBV28	CASSFPAAGDNTGELFF	TGTGCCAGCAGTTTTCCGGCAGCGGGGGACAACACCGGGGAGCTGTTTTTT
NA	TRBD1	TRBJ2-7	15	TRBV6-5	CASSFRQGASYEQYF	TGTGCCAGCAGTTTCAGACAGGGGGCTAGTTACGAGCAGTACTTC
NA	NA	TRBJ1-2	13	TRBV28	CASSLKGPYGYTF	TGTGCCAGCAGTTTGAAGGGCCCCTATGGCTACACCTTC
few	NA	TRBJ2-4	17	TRBV28	CASSPTLRDGAKNIQYF	TGTGCCAGCAGTCCAACGCTAAGGGACGGGGCCAAAAACATTCAGTACTTC
few	NA	TRBJ2-7	12	TRBV25-1	CASMGGHGEQYF	TGTGCCAGCATGGGGGGGCATGGAGAGCAGTACTTC
NA	NA	TRBJ1-5	15	TRBV28	CASSLSGYSNQPQHF	TGTGCCAGCAGTTTATCGGGTTATAGCAATCAGCCCCAGCATTTT
NA	NA	TRBJ2-1	14	TRBV3-1/TRBV3-2	CAGSQVVDPPEQFF	TGTGCCGGCAGCCAAGTAGTCGACCCCCCCGAGCAGTTCTTC
NA	NA	TRBJ1-4	16	TRBV3-1/TRBV3-2	CASSLGGAGIEEKLFF	TGTGCCAGCAGCCTAGGAGGGGCGGGGATAGAGGAAAAACTGTTTTTT
few	NA	TRBJ2-3	14	TRBV5-1	CASSKQGLTDTQYF	TGCGCCAGCAGCAAACAGGGCCTCACAGATACGCAGTATTTT
NA	TRBD1	TRBJ1-4	18	TRBV7-9	CASSSPTGGQATNEKLFF	TGTGCCAGCAGCTCCCCGACCGGGGGACAGGCAACTAATGAAAAACTGTTTTTT
NA	NA	TRBJ1-3	13	TRBV18	CASSQGSGNTIYF	TGTGCCAGCTCACAGGGCTCTGGAAACACCATATATTTT
NA	NA	TRBJ1-3	18	TRBV9	CASSVNSVFGTGGNTIYF	TGTGCCAGCAGCGTCAATAGTGTCTTCGGGACGGGAGGAAACACCATATATTTT
once	TRBD1	TRBJ1-5	15	TRBV28	CASSYQGQAGEPQHF	TGTGCCAGCAGTTATCAAGGACAGGCCGGGGAGCCCCAGCATTTT
NA	TRBD1	TRBJ2-7	14	TRBV9	CASSVGQGNYEQYF	TGTGCCAGCAGCGTAGGACAGGGGAACTACGAGCAGTACTTC
NA	NA	TRBJ2-3	15	TRBV7-8	CASSLDRAFTDTQYF	TGTGCCAGCAGCTTAGACAGGGCCTTCACAGATACGCAGTATTTT
NA	TRBD1	TRBJ1-1	12	TRBV12-3/TRBV12-4	CASSFSQGGAFF	TGTGCCAGCAGTTTCTCTCAGGGGGGAGCTTTCTTT
NA	NA	TRBJ1-5	13	TRBV7-6	CASSSTGNQPQHF	TGTGCCAGCAGCTCTACAGGGAATCAGCCCCAGCATTTT
NA	NA	TRBJ2-5	11	TRBV5-1	CASSQQETQYF	TGCGCCAGCTCTCAGCAAGAGACCCAGTACTTC
NA	NA	TRBJ2-2	16	TRBV7-9	CASSSILSRAGGELFF	TGTGCCAGCAGCTCCATACTGAGCAGGGCCGGCGGGGAGCTGTTTTTT
NA	TRBD1	TRBJ2-7	14	TRBV6-6	CASDSGQGAKGQYF	TGTGCCAGCGATTCGGGACAGGGGGCTAAGGGGCAGTACTTC